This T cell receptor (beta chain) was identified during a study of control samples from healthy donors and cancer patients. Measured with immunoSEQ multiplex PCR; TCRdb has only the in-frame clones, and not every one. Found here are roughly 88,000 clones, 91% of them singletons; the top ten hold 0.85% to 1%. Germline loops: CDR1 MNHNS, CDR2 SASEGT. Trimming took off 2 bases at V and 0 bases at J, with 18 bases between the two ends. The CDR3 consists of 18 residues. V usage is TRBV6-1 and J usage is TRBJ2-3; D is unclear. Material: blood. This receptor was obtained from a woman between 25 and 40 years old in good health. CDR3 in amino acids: CASSESPFLKTSTDTQYF. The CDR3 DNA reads TGTGCCAGCAGTGAAAGCCCCTTTTTAAAAACTAGCACAGATACGCAGTATTTT.